Listed below are T cell receptor beta chains from one sample, sequenced in a study of T cells in Graves' hyperthyroidism and ophthalmopathy. Each CDR3 protein gets one entry after TCRdb re-called the multiplex PCR reads with MiXCR. Among 350,000 to 500,000 distinct CDR3 sequences listed, roughly 15% were seen once. The sample comprised blood. These receptors all stem from a woman under 30 with Graves' hyperthyroidism. CDR3s include the opening cysteine and the closing phenylalanine or tryptophan. A D gene is named only where the DNA matches it firmly. Clone sizes are given selectively: once, few, many, or a class where the clone is expanded.

d_gene	abundance	j_gene	v_gene	CDR3nt	CDR3aa
NA	many	TRBJ1-6	TRBV2	TGTGCCAGCAGAAAGATCCCAGGTTCACCCCTCCACTTT	CASRKIPGSPLHF
TRBD2	few	TRBJ2-2	TRBV5-1	TGCGCCAGCAGCTCCTCGGGACTAGCGGGAGAGATCGGGGAGCTGTTTTTT	CASSSSGLAGEIGELFF
NA	few	TRBJ2-3	TRBV12-3/TRBV12-4	TGTGCCAGCTTTGATTCGTGGGGGCGGATGCCACACTCTAGCACAGATACGCAGTATTTT	CASFDSWGRMPHSSTDTQYF
TRBD1	NA	TRBJ1-4	TRBV27	TGTGCCAGCGCCGACAGGGTCGGGGGAGATTCTAATGAAAAACTGTTTTTT	CASADRVGGDSNEKLFF
NA	many	TRBJ1-4	TRBV12-3/TRBV12-4	TGTGCCAGCAGACCTAGATTGGGACTGGCAACTAATGAAAAACTGTTTTTT	CASRPRLGLATNEKLFF
TRBD2	many	TRBJ2-1	TRBV18	TGTGCCAGCTCATCAAGCGGGAGCTTCTACAATGAGCAGTTCTTC	CASSSSGSFYNEQFF
TRBD2	NA	TRBJ2-1	TRBV20-1	TGCAGTGCTAGAGAGAGACCTCCTATCACTGCGGGAGCCACTCTCCATGAGCAGTTCTTC	CSARERPPITAGATLHEQFF
TRBD1	many	TRBJ2-5	TRBV20-1	TGCAGTGCTAGGGGACAGGGGCCTGGGGGGACCCAGTACTTC	CSARGQGPGGTQYF
NA	many	TRBJ2-7	TRBV7-8	TGTGCCAGCAGCCCTAGCGGGACAGGACTACTCGAGCAGTACTTC	CASSPSGTGLLEQYF
NA	NA	TRBJ1-1	TRBV9	TGTGCCAGCAGCGTAGGCGGAGATGTTGTGTACACTGAAGCTTTCTTT	CASSVGGDVVYTEAFF
NA	many	TRBJ1-5	TRBV28	TGTGCCAGCAGATTACAGGGTAATCAGCCCCAGCATTTT	CASRLQGNQPQHF
NA	many	TRBJ1-1	TRBV7-9	TGTGCCAGCAGCTTAGGGTTAAGTTGGAACACTGAAGCTTTCTTT	CASSLGLSWNTEAFF
NA	NA	TRBJ2-5	TRBV20-1	TGCAGTGCTAGATTCAATCTGGGGGACCCCCAAGAGACCCAGTACTTC	CSARFNLGDPQETQYF
NA	NA	TRBJ1-6	TRBV12-5	TGTGCTAGTGGTTTGGGGTTGTGGGGGCAGAATTCACCCCTCCACTTT	CASGLGLWGQNSPLHF
TRBD2	many	TRBJ2-1	TRBV29-1	TGCAGCGTTGAGGGCATCAGGTTAGCGGGAGGCGGTGAGCAGTTCTTC	CSVEGIRLAGGGEQFF
TRBD2	NA	TRBJ2-5	TRBV9	TGTGCCAGCAGCGTAGGTTCCCTAGCGGGAGGGCAAGAGACCCAGTACTTC	CASSVGSLAGGQETQYF
TRBD1	few	TRBJ1-2	TRBV20-1	TGCAGTGCAACAGGGGGCGGAGGCTACACCTTC	CSATGGGGYTF
NA	few	TRBJ1-3	TRBV20-1	TGCAGTGCTAGCCAGACAGGAGGAAAAGGAAACACCATATATTTT	CSASQTGGKGNTIYF
TRBD2	many	TRBJ2-7	TRBV6-1	TGTGCCAGCAGTGAAGTAGCTAGCGGGACTGCCGAGCAGTACTTC	CASSEVASGTAEQYF
TRBD2	many	TRBJ2-3	TRBV29-1	TGCAGCGTTTCTCGGACTAGCGGAGGAACAGATACGCAGTATTTT	CSVSRTSGGTDTQYF
NA	NA	TRBJ1-2	TRBV4-2	TGTGCCAGCAGCCAAGATATCAGGGGCTATGGCTACACCTTC	CASSQDIRGYGYTF
NA	many	TRBJ2-3	TRBV7-9	TGTGCCAGCAGCTTAAGAAGTAGCACAGATACGCAGTATTTT	CASSLRSSTDTQYF
NA	NA	TRBJ2-1	TRBV15	TGTGCCACCAGCAGAGGTCGGGGAAAGGCGCAGTTCTTC	CATSRGRGKAQFF
TRBD2	many	TRBJ2-7	TRBV28	TGTGCCAGCAGTTCCCCGTTGGGAGCGGGAGGACAGTACGAGCAGTACTTC	CASSSPLGAGGQYEQYF
TRBD1	few	TRBJ2-7	TRBV2	TGTGCCAGCAAGCAAGGGACAGGGCAGTACGAGCAGTACTTC	CASKQGTGQYEQYF
NA	many	TRBJ2-1	TRBV7-2	TGTGCCAGCAGCTCCCGGGCCAGTGCTTTTGGAGCGGGCCCCAATGAGCAGTTCTTC	CASSSRASAFGAGPNEQFF
NA	few	TRBJ2-3	TRBV28	TGTGCCAGCAGTTTCCAGCAGGGCCGCACAGATACGCAGTATTTT	CASSFQQGRTDTQYF
NA	NA	TRBJ2-3	TRBV19	TGTGCCAGTAGTATAGTGGTAAACAGCTTAGATACGCAGTATTTT	CASSIVVNSLDTQYF
NA	NA	TRBJ1-4	TRBV5-4	TGTGCCAGCAGCTTGGGAAGGTCTAATAATGAAAAACTGTTTTTT	CASSLGRSNNEKLFF
NA	NA	TRBJ1-6	TRBV19	TGTGCCAGTAGTATGATTCAGGATTCACCCCTCCACTTT	CASSMIQDSPLHF
NA	many	TRBJ2-3	TRBV11-2	TGTGCCAGCAACCCGCAAGAGGGAGGATGGCCAGATACGCAGTATTTT	CASNPQEGGWPDTQYF
NA	NA	TRBJ2-7	TRBV30	TGTGCCTGGAGTCCGGACAGAAGAGGGGAGCAGTACTTC	CAWSPDRRGEQYF
NA	many	TRBJ1-1	TRBV11-2	TGTGCCAGCAGCTTTTCACAGGGCCAAAACCGATTGAACACTGAAGCTTTCTTT	CASSFSQGQNRLNTEAFF
NA	few	TRBJ2-2	TRBV20-1	TGCAGCGCTGGGGGGCGGGGAAACACCGGGGAGCTGTTTTTT	CSAGGRGNTGELFF
NA	many	TRBJ2-5	TRBV20-1	TGCAGTGCTAGAGATCCTGCGGGCGCAGGCCCGGGGGAGACCCAGTACTTC	CSARDPAGAGPGETQYF
TRBD1	many	TRBJ1-4	TRBV28	TGTGCCAGCAGGTCCGGGACAGGGGTTACGGAACTGTTTTTT	CASRSGTGVTELFF
NA	many	TRBJ2-1	TRBV5-6	TGTGCCAGCAGCTTGACAGGGCCTTACAATGAGCAGTTCTTC	CASSLTGPYNEQFF
NA	many	TRBJ1-3	TRBV7-9	TGTGCCAGCAGCCCTCTTGGGCCACTTCCGAGCTCTGGAAACACCATATATTTT	CASSPLGPLPSSGNTIYF
NA	many	TRBJ2-3	TRBV6-2/TRBV6-3	TGTGCCAGCAGTTCCGCCGGCACTAGCTCGGCGCAGTATTTT	CASSSAGTSSAQYF
TRBD1	many	TRBJ2-1	TRBV27	TGTGCCAGCAGTTTAAACCAGGGGGCCTACAATGAGCAGTTCTTC	CASSLNQGAYNEQFF
NA	many	TRBJ1-2	TRBV5-4	TGTGCCAGCAGCCCGCTGCGGGGGGACCACTATGGCTACACCTTC	CASSPLRGDHYGYTF
NA	NA	TRBJ2-2	TRBV6-2/TRBV6-3	TGTGCCAGCAGACCGGGCCAAGTGATCTTGGCCACCGGGGAGCTGTTTTTT	CASRPGQVILATGELFF
TRBD2	many	TRBJ2-1	TRBV11-2	TGTGCCAGCAGCTTAGAGGCTAGCGGCTACAATGAGCAGTTCTTC	CASSLEASGYNEQFF
NA	NA	TRBJ2-1	TRBV7-3	TGTGCCAGCAGCCCCCATCAGGCAGGGCTCCTTTCGGGTGAGCAGTTCTTC	CASSPHQAGLLSGEQFF
NA	few	TRBJ2-1	TRBV5-4	TGTGCCAGCAGCTCCCTCCCCAATGAGCAGTTCTTC	CASSSLPNEQFF
TRBD2	NA	TRBJ2-5	TRBV14	TGTGCCAGCAGCCAAGCGCTAGCGGGAGGTCGTGAGACCCAGTACTTC	CASSQALAGGRETQYF